This TCR beta chain was sequenced during a study of cytomegalovirus exposure and HLA in healthy donors. Whole-study results and caveats: Cytomegalovirus status was reportedly diagnosed by the classifier with high specificity and sensitivity.

The PCR contained 60 Vbeta and 13 Jbeta primers. TCRdb's copy holds only in-frame clones and misses some; the assay was immunoSEQ multiplex PCR. This sample carries 210,000 or so clones, around 81% of them seen once, and the ten largest clones take 10% to 13%. The germline gives CDR1 MNHNS, CDR2 SASEGT. The CDR3 sequence is 14 residues long. Trimming shortened V by 3 bases and J by 2 bases, and 10 bases separated the two germline ends. Of note for this clone: Its antigen is not identified.

The chain joins TRBV6-1 to TRBJ1-2; maybe TRBD1 (5 bases). The sequence came from a woman aged 45-65 years in good health and CMV-seropositive. Sequenced sample: PBMCs. In DNA, the CDR3 is TGTGCCAGCAGTGATCAGGGCTGGAACTATGGCTACACCTTC. This sequence encodes CASSDQGWNYGYTF.